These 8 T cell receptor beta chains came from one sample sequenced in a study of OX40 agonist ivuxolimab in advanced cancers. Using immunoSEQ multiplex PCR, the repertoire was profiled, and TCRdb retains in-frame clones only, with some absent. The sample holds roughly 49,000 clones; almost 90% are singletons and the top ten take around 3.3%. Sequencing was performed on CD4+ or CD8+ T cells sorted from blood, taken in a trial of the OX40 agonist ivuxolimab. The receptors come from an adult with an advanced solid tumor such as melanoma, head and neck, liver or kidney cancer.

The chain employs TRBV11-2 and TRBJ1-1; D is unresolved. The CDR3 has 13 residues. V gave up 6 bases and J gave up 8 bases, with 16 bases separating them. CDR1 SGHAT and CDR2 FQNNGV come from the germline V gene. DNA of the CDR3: TGTGCCAGCAGATACGACGTGATGGGAGAAGCTTTCTTT. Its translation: CASRYDVMGEAFF.

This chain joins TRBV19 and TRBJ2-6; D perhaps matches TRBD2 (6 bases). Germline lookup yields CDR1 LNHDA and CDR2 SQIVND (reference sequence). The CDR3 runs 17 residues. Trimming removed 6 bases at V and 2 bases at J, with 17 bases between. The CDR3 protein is CASSQGDWGPGANVLTF. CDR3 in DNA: TGTGCCAGTAGCCAAGGGGACTGGGGCCCTGGGGCCAACGTCCTGACTTTC. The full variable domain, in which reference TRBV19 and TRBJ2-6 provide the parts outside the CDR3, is DGGITQSPKYLFRKEGQNVTLSCEQNLNHDAMYWYRQDPGQGLRLIYYSQIVNDFQKGDIAEGYSVSREKKESFPLTVTSAQKNPTAFYLCASSQGDWGPGANVLTFGAGSRLTVL.

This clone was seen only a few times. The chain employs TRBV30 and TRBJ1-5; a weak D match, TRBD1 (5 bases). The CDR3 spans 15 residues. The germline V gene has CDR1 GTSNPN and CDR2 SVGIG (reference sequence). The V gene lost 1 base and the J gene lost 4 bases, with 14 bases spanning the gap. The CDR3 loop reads CAWSAHSGGNQPQHF. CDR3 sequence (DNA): TGTGCCTGGAGTGCTCATTCCGGGGGAAATCAGCCCCAGCATTTT.

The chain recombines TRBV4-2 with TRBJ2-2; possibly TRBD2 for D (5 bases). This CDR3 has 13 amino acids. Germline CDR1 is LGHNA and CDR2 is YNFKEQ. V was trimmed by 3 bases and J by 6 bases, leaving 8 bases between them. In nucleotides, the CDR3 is TGTGCCAGCAGCCAGAACGGGGCCGGGGAGCTGTTTTTT. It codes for CASSQNGAGELFF.

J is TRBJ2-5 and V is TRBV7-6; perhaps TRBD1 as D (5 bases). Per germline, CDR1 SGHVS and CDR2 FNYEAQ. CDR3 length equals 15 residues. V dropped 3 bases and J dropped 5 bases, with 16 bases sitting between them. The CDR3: CASSLGRGLGETQYF. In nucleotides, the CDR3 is TGTGCCAGCAGCTTGGGAAGGGGTCTAGGGGAGACCCAGTACTTC.

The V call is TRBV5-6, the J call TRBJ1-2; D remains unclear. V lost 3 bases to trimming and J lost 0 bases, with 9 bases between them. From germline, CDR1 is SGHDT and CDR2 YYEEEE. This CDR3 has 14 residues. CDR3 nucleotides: TGTGCCAGCAGCTCCCGACTGGCTAACTATGGCTACACCTTC. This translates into CASSSRLANYGYTF.

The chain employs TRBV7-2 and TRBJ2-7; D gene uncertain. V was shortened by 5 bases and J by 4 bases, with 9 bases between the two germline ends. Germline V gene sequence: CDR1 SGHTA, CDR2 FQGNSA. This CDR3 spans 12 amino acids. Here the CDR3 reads CASSPPSYEQYF. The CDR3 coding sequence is TGTGCCAGCAGCCCCCCTAGTTACGAGCAGTACTTC.

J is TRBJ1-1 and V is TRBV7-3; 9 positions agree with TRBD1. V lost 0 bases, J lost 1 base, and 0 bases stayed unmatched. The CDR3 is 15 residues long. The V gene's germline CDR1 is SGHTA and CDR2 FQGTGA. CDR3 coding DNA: TGTGCCAGCAGCTTAACGGGACAGGGGAACACTGAAGCTTTCTTT. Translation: CASSLTGQGNTEAFF.